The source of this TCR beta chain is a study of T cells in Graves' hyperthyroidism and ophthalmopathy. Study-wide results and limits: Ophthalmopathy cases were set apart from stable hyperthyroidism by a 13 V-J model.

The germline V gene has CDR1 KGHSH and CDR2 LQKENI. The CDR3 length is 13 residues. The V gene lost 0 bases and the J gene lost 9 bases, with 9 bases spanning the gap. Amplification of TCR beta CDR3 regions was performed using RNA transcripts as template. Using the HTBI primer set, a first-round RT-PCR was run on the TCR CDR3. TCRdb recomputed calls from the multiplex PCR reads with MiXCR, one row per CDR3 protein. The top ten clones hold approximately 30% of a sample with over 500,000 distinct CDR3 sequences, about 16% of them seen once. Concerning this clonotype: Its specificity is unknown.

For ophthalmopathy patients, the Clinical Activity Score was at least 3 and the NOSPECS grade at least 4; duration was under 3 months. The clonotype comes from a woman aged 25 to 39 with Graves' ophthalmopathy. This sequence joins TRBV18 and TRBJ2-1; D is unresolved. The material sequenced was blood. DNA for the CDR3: TGTGCCAGCTCACCACCGGCTCTAAGTGAGCAGTTCTTC. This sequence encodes CASSPPALSEQFF.